A selection of T cell receptor beta chains follows, all from one sample in a study of cytomegalovirus exposure and HLA in healthy donors. Some clones are missing from TCRdb's copy, which holds only in-frame ones; the method was immunoSEQ multiplex PCR. The sample consists of approximately 110,000 clones, approximately 80% of them appearing once. Source material: PBMCs. The source is a human donor in good health. CDR3s include the opening cysteine and the closing phenylalanine or tryptophan. Each record gives: clone size, V gene, CDR3 protein. Some rows mark clone size as missing; the rest say once, few, many or name a class of expanded clone.

NA | TRBV18 | CASSSGTGSNQPQHF
NA | TRBV7-9 | CASSSQGNQPQHF
NA | TRBV11-3 | CASSLRGGEQYF
NA | TRBV28 | CASTSFRGRDRHEQYF
once | TRBV25-1 | CASSLPGGGQETQYF
NA | TRBV18 | CASSSGGQGIDGYTF
NA | TRBV6-5 | CASSRTGVPFYEQYF
NA | TRBV7-9 | CASSRRQVQETQYF
few | TRBV19 | CASSQSAGTSGNTIYF
NA | TRBV2 | CASMEGVRNSPLHF
NA | TRBV28 | CASSLGTSGHYEQYF
NA | TRBV2 | CASSEGVGDTWNTEAFF
few | TRBV27 | CASSLSQTGVGTEAFF
NA | TRBV4-2 | CASSQDQVRSGALTDTQYF
NA | TRBV28 | CASRPGDSSQPQHF
NA | TRBV21-1 | CASSLLGGLHEQFF
NA | TRBV19 | CASSTGGNTEAFF
NA | TRBV5-1 | CASSSLGGSGNTIYF
NA | TRBV28 | CASSLLQGGYSNQPQHF
NA | TRBV9 | CASSGGDGQPQHF
once | TRBV19 | CASRLQGRGSTEAFF
once | TRBV9 | CASKEEVSYNEQFF
few | TRBV6-5 | CAIMGDRKYF
NA | TRBV18 | CASSPPGERIQYF
NA | TRBV19 | CASSRYGRETQYF
NA | TRBV2 | CASREQGLAGELFF
once | TRBV10-3 | CAISEGEGGEAFF
NA | TRBV29-1 | CSGQGGTEAFF
few | TRBV6-6 | CASGVPDRQPYEQYF
few | TRBV19 | CASSMGYSSGNTIYF
NA | TRBV5-1 | CASSPLAGGSYEQYF
NA | TRBV6-1 | CASSGAARMKEREGRIGELFF
few | TRBV10-2 | CASGLTGGQETQYF
NA | TRBV5-1 | CASSWGQQNYGYTF
NA | TRBV10-3 | CAISEGGGQGSYEQYF
NA | TRBV19 | CASSNRQGNYGYTF
few | TRBV5-1 | CASSLAWSASGTYEQYF
NA | TRBV2 | CAQPQTSGGSTDTQYF
NA | TRBV15 | CATSRELGVEGNTIYF
NA | TRBV6-5 | CASSRRGGNQPQHF
NA | TRBV5-1 | CASSSPTTGSADYTF
NA | TRBV23-1 | CASSLTQGAGAKNIQYF
NA | TRBV2 | CASRQGAPGTGELFF
NA | TRBV7-2 | CASSLEGTGVYEQYF
NA | TRBV6-5 | CASSYRGQGGGYTF
NA | TRBV10-3 | CAISESVDSAKNIQYF
NA | TRBV5-4 | CASSFVAGGNTGELFF
NA | TRBV7-8 | CASSLGGGQYF
NA | TRBV10-3 | CAISSGQGANYGYTF
NA | TRBV9 | CASSTTSGASYEQYF